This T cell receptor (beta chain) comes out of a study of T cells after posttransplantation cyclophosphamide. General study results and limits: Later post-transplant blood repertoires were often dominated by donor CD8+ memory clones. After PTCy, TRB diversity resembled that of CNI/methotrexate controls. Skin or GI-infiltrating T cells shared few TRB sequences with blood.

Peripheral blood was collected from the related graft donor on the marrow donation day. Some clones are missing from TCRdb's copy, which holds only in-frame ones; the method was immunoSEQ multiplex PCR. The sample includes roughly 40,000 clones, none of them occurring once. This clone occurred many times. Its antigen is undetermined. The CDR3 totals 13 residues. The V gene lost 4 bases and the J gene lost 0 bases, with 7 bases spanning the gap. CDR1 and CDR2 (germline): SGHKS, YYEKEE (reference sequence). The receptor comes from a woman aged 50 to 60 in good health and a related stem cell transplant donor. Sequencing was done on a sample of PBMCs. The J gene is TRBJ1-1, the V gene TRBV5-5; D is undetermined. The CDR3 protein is CASSVQMNTEAFF. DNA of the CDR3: TGTGCCAGCAGCGTCCAGATGAACACTGAAGCTTTCTTT.